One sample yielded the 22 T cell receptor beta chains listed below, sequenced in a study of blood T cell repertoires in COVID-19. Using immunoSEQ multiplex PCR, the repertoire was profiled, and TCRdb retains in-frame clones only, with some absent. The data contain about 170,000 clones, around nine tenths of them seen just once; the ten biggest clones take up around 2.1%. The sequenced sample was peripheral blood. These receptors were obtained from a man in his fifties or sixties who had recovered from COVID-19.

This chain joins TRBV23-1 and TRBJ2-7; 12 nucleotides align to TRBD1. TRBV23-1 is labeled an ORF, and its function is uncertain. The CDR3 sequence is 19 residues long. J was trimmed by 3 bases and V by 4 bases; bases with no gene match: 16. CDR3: CASSPCEFPGTGGGYEQYF. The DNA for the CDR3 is TGCGCCAGCAGTCCCTGCGAATTTCCGGGGACAGGGGGCGGCTACGAGCAGTACTTC.

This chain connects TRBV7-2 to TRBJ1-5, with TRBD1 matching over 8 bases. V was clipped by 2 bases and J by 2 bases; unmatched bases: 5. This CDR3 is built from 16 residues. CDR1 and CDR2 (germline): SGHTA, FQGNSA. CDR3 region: CASSLTPGQGNQPQHF. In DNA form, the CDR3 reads TGTGCCAGCAGCTTAACACCGGGACAGGGCAATCAGCCCCAGCATTTT.

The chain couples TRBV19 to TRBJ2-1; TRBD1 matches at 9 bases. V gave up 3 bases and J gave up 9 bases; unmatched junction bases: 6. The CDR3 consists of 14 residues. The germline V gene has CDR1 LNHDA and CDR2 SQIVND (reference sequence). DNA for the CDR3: TGTGCCAGTAGTATTAACAGGGGGCGGGGTGAGCAGTTCTTC. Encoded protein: CASSINRGRGEQFF. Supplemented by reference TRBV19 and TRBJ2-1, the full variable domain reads DGGITQSPKYLFRKEGQNVTLSCEQNLNHDAMYWYRQDPGQGLRLIYYSQIVNDFQKGDIAEGYSVSREKKESFPLTVTSAQKNPTAFYLCASSINRGRGEQFFGPGTRLTVL.

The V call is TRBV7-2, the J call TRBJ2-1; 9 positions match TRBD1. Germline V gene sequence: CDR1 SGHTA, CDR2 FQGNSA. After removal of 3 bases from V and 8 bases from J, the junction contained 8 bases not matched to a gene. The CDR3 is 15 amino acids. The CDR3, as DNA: TGTGCCAGCAGCTTCGCACAGGGGGCAAGGGATGAGCAGTTCTTC. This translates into CASSFAQGARDEQFF.

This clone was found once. CDR3 protein: CASSQSLRTEAFF. In DNA form, the CDR3 reads TGTGCCAGCAGCCAATCCTTGAGGACTGAAGCTTTCTTT. The genes are TRBV4-2 and TRBJ1-1; D gene uncertain. The CDR3 spans 13 residues. Germline loops: CDR1 LGHNA, CDR2 YNFKEQ. Between the trimmed V and J ends, which lost 2 bases and 5 bases, there was a span of 9 bases.

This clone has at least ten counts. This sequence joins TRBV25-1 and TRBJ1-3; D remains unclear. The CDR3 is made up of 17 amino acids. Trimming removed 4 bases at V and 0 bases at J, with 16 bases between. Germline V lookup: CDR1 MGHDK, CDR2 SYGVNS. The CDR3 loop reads CASSGGLSGPSGNTIYF. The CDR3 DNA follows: TGTGCCAGCAGTGGTGGACTCTCTGGACCCTCTGGAAACACCATATATTTT.

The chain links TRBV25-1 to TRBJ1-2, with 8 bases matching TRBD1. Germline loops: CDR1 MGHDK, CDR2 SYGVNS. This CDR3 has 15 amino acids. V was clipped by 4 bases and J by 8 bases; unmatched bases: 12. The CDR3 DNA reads TGTGCCAGCAGTGTCACCGGGACAGGTCTGCGAGGCTACACCTTC. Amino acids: CASSVTGTGLRGYTF.

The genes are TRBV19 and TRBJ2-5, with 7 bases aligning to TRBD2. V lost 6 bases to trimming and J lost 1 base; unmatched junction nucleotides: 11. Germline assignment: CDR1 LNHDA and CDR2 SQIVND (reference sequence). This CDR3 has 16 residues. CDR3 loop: CASSRQGGGLQETQYF. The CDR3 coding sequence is TGTGCCAGTAGCCGTCAGGGCGGGGGTCTCCAAGAGACCCAGTACTTC.

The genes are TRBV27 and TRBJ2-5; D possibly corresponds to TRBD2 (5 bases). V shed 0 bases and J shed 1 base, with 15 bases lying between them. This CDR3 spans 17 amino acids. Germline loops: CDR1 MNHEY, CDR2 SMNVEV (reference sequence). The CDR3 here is CASSLSTRSGTQETQYF. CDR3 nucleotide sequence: TGTGCCAGCAGTTTATCGACTCGAAGCGGAACCCAAGAGACCCAGTACTTC.

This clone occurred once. The CDR3 spells CASGWYRDRPWNTEAFF. The CDR3 region has the DNA TGTGCCAGCGGATGGTACCGGGACAGACCATGGAACACTGAAGCTTTCTTT. The V call is TRBV6-4, the J call TRBJ1-1; 7 bases are shared with TRBD1. Germline V gene sequence: CDR1 MRHNA, CDR2 SNTAGT. This CDR3 region has 17 residues. The V segment lost 8 bases and the J segment 1 base; nucleotides outside the gene matches: 16.

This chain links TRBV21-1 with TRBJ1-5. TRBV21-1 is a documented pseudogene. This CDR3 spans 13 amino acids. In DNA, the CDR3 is TGTGCCAGCAGCAAAAAGAGTTGGGGGGGCGGACATTTT. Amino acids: CASSKKSWGGGHF.

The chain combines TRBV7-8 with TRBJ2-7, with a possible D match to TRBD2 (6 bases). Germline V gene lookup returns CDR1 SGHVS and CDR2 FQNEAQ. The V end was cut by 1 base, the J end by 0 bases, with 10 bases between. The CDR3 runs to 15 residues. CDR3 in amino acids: CASSLVAGTSYEQYF. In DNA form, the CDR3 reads TGTGCCAGCAGCTTAGTTGCGGGGACCTCCTACGAGCAGTACTTC.

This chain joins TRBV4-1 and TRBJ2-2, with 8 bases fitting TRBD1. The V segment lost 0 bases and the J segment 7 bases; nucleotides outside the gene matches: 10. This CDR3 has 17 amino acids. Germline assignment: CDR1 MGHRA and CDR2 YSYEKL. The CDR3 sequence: CASSQDEGRGRFGELFF. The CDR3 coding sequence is TGCGCCAGCAGCCAAGATGAAGGCAGGGGGCGATTCGGGGAGCTGTTTTTT.

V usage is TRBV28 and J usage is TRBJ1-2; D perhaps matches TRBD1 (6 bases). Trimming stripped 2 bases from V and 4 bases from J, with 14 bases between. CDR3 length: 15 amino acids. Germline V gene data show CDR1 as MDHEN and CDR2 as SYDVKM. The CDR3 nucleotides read TGTGCCAGCAGTTTAGGTTCAGGGACAATCTATGGCTACACCTTC. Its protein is CASSLGSGTIYGYTF.

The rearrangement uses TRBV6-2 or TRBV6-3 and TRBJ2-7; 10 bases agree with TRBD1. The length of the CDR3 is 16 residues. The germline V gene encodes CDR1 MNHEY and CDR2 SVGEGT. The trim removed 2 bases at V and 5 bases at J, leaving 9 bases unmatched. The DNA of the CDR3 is TGTGCCAGCAGTTACCAGGTTCTCGGGACAGGGGACGAGCAGTACTTC. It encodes CASSYQVLGTGDEQYF.

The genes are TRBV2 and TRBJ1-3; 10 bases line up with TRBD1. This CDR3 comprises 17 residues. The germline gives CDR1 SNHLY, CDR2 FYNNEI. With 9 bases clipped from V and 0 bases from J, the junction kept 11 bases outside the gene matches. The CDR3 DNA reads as TGTGCCAGTATCCGGGACAGGGGCCCTCGCTCTGGAAACACCATATATTTT. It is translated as CASIRDRGPRSGNTIYF.

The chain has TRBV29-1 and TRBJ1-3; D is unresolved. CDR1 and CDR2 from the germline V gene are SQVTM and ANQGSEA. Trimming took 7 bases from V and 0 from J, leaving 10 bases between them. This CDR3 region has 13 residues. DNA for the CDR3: TGCAGCGCAGGACTCAGCTCTGGAAACACCATATATTTT. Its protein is CSAGLSSGNTIYF.

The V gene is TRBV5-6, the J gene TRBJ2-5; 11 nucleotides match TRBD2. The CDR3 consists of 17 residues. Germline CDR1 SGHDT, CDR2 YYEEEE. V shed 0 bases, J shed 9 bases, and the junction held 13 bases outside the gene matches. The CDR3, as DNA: TGTGCCAGCAGCTTGGTGCTAGCGGGGGGCCAGGGGGAGGCCCAGTACTTC. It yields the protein CASSLVLAGGQGEAQYF.

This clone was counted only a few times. Written as DNA, the CDR3 is TGTGCCAGCAGTAAGACAGGGGCTAACTATGGCTACACCTTC. It is translated as CASSKTGANYGYTF. The chain uses TRBV6-5 and TRBJ1-2; 8 nucleotides line up with TRBD1. V lost 5 bases and J lost 0; bases outside the gene matches: 2. From germline, CDR1 is MNHEY and CDR2 SVGAGI. The CDR3 runs to 14 residues.

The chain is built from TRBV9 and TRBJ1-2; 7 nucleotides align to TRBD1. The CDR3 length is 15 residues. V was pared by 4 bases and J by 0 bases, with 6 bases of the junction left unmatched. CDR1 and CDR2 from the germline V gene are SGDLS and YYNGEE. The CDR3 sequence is CASSPVDRPNYGYTF. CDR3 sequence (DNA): TGTGCCAGCAGCCCGGTGGACAGGCCTAACTATGGCTACACCTTC.

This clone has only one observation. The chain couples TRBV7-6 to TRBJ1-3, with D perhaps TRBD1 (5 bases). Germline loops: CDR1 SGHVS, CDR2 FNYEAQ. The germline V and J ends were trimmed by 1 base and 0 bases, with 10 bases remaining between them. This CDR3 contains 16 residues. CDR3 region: CASSLEQVLSGNTIYF. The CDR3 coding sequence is TGTGCCAGCAGCTTAGAACAGGTGCTCTCTGGAAACACCATATATTTT. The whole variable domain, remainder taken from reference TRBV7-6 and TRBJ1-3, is GAGVSQSPRYKVTKRGQDVALRCDPISGHVSLYWYRQALGQGPEFLTYFNYEAQQDKSGLPNDRFSAERPEGSISTLTIQRTEQRDSAMYRCASSLEQVLSGNTIYFGEGSWLTVV.

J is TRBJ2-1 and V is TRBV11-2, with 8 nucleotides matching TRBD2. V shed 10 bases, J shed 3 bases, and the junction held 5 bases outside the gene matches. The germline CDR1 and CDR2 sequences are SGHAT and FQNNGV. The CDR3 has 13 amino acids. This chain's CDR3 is CATKTSDYNEQFF. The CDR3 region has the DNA TGTGCCACCAAGACTAGCGACTACAATGAGCAGTTCTTC.